Included here is one T cell receptor beta chain sequence, with context. The target antigen is unknown. Donors were ostensibly healthy at sampling, although undocumented immune exposures were probable. The record originates from a study of cytomegalovirus exposure and HLA in healthy donors. About the research overall: A prior analysis found around 110 million unique TCR beta sequences from roughly 180 million T cells.

The PCR made use of 60 Vbeta and 13 Jbeta primers. Here immunoSEQ multiplex PCR was the method, and the copy in TCRdb shows in-frame clones only, minus some. Counted here are under 200,000 clones, 65% to 70% occurring once; the ten biggest clones make up approximately 4.5%. Study conclusions and caveats: V- and J-gene trimming of TCR beta was linked (in a later analysis) to a missense DCLRE1C variant. Solely CMV serostatus was available to characterize immune exposure.

Germline lookup yields CDR1 MNHEY and CDR2 SVGAGI. The junction had 5 bases not matched to a gene; V was cut back by 7 bases and J by 5 bases. This CDR3 region has 14 residues. The sequencing sample was made of PBMCs. J is TRBJ2-4 and V is TRBV6-5; 10 bases are shared with TRBD2. The receptor's source is a young woman in good health and CMV-seropositive. CDR3 region: CASNQAGGENIQYF. CDR3 DNA: TGTGCCAGCAATCAAGCGGGGGGGGAAAACATTCAGTACTTC.